There are a few counts of the clone carrying this T cell receptor (beta chain). The entry originates in a study of T cells in Graves' hyperthyroidism and ophthalmopathy. The V gene's germline CDR1 is SQVTM and CDR2 ANQGSEA. The CDR3 is 13 residues long. The V and J ends lost 7 bases and 0 bases respectively, with 12 bases between them. Diagnosis relied on clinical symptoms, serum thyroxine and TRAb, thyroid ultrasound and orbital computed tomography. Authors of the study amplified TCR beta CDR3 regions from RNA transcripts. When the TCR CDR3 underwent first-round RT-PCR, the HTBI primer set was used. A single record per CDR3 protein comes from TCRdb applying MiXCR to the multiplex PCR reads. The sample carries about 640,000 distinct CDR3 sequences, about 20% recorded once.

V usage is TRBV29-1 and J usage is TRBJ1-2, with D possibly matching TRBD1 (5 bases). The sample taken for sequencing was blood. The receptor's source is a man aged 30 to 45 with Graves' ophthalmopathy. CDR3 loop: CSGSRGTNYGYTF. In nucleotides, the CDR3 is TGCAGCGGGTCTCGGGGGACTAACTATGGCTACACCTTC.